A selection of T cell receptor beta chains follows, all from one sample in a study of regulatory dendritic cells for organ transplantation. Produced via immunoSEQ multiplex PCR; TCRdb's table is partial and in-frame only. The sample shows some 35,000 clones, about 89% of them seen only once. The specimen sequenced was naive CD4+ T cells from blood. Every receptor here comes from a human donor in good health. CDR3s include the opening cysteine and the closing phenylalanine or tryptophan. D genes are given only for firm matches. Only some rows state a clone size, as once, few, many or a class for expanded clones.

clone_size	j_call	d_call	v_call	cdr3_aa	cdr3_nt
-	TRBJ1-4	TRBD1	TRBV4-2	CASSQTGGNGEKLFF	TGTGCCAGCAGCCAAACAGGGGGGAATGGGGAAAAACTGTTTTTT
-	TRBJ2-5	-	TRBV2	CASSVTSADLETQYF	TGTGCCAGCAGTGTGACTAGTGCGGACCTAGAGACCCAGTACTTC
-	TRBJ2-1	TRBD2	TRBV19	CASSMVSLAGTLPFF	TGTGCCAGTAGTATGGTGTCACTAGCGGGGACCCTGCCGTTCTTC
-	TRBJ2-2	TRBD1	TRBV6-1	CASRNDRGRTGELFF	TGTGCCAGCAGGAATGACAGGGGGCGAACCGGGGAGCTGTTTTTT
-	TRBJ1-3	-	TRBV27	CASSSDPTKATTGNTIYF	TGTGCCAGCAGTTCCGACCCTACTAAGGCAACGACTGGAAACACCATATATTTT
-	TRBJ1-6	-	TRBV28	CASSPDSSSPLHF	TGTGCCAGCAGCCCGGACAGTTCTTCACCCCTCCACTTT
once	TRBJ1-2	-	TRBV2	CASSLSTGLYGYTF	TGTGCCAGCAGTCTATCCACAGGACTCTATGGCTACACCTTC
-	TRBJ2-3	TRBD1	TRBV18	CASSPSPKTGITDTQYF	TGTGCCAGCTCACCATCGCCGAAGACAGGGATCACAGATACGCAGTATTTT
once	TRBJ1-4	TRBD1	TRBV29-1	CSVSTGLTNEKLFF	TGCAGCGTTTCGACAGGGCTAACTAATGAAAAACTGTTTTTT
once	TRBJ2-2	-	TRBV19	CASSAIPGVAGELFF	TGTGCCAGTAGTGCCATCCCAGGGGTGGCCGGGGAGCTGTTTTTT
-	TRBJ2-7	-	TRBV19	CASSPPGDGALYEQYF	TGTGCCAGTAGTCCCCCAGGGGATGGAGCCCTTTACGAGCAGTACTTC
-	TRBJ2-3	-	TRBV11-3	CASSRGTSTDTQYF	TGTGCCAGCAGCCGCGGGACTAGCACAGATACGCAGTATTTT
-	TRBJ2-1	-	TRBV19	CASSIGGLNNEQFF	TGTGCCAGTAGTATTGGAGGACTTAACAATGAGCAGTTCTTC